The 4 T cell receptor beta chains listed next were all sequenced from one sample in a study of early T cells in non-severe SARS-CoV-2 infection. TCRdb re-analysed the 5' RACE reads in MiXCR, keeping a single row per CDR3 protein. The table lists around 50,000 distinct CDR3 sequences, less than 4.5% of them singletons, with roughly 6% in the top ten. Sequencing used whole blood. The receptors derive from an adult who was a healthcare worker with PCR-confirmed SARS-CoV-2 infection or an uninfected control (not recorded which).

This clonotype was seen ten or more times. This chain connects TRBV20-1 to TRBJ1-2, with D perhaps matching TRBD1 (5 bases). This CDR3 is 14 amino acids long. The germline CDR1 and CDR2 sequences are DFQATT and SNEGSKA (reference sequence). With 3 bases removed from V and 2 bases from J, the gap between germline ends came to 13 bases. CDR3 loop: CSASADSFNYGYTF. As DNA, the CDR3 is TGCAGTGCTAGTGCTGACAGTTTCAACTATGGCTACACCTTC.

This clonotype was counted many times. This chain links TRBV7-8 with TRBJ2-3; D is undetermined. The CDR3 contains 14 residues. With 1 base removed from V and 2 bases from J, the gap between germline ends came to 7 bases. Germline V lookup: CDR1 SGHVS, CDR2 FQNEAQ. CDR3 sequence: CASSLDRYTDTQYF. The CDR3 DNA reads TGTGCCAGCAGCTTAGACAGATACACAGATACGCAGTATTTT.

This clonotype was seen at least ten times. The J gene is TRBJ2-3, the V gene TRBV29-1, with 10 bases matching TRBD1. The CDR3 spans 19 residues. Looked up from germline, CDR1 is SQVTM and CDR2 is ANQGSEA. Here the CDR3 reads CNCPPTRDRGNHCTDTQYF. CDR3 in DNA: TGCAATTGCCCTCCCACCCGGGACAGGGGAAACCACTGCACAGATACGCAGTATTTT.

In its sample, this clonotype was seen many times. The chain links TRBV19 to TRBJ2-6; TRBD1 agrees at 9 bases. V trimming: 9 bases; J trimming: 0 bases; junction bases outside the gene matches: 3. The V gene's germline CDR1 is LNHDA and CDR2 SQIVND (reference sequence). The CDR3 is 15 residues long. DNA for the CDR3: TGTGCCAGCGGGACAGGGCGCTCTGGGGCCAACGTCCTGACTTTC. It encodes CASGTGRSGANVLTF.